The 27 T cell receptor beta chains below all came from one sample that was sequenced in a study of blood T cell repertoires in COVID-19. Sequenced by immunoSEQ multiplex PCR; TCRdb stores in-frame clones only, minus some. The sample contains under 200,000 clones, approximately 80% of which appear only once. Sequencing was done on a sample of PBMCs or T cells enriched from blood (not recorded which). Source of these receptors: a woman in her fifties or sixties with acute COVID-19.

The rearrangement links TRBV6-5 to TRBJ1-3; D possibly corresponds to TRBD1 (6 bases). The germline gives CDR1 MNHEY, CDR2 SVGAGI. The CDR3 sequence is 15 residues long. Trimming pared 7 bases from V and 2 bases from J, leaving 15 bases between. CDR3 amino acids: CASTPREGAGNTIYF. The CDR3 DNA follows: TGTGCCAGCACTCCGAGGGAGGGGGCTGGAAACACCATATATTTT.

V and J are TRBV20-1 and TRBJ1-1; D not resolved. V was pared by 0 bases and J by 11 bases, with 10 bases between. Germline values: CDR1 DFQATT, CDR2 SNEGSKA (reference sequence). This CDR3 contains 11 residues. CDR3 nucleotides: TGCAGTGCTAGAGATCGAACGCGGGCTTTCTTT. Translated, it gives CSARDRTRAFF.

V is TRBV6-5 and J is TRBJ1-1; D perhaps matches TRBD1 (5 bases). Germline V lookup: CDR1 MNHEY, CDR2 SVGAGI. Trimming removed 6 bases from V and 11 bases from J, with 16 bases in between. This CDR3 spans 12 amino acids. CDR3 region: CASSNPGNGAFF. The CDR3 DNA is TGTGCCAGCAGCAACCCAGGGAACGGGGCTTTCTTT.

The CDR3 sequence is CASSSGQGARSQHF. DNA of the CDR3: TGTGCCAGCAGCTCAGGACAGGGGGCTAGGTCCCAGCATTTT. The chain joins TRBV11-2 to TRBJ1-5; 11 bases are shared with TRBD1. The germline V gene encodes CDR1 SGHAT and CDR2 FQNNGV. This CDR3 spans 14 amino acids. V was clipped by 4 bases and J by 11 bases; unmatched bases: 7.

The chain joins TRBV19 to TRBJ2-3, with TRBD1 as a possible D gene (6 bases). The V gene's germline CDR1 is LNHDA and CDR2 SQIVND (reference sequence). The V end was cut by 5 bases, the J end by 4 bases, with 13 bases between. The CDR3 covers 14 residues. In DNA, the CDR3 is TGTGCCAGTAGTCTACGGACAGTAGCAGATACGCAGTATTTT. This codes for CASSLRTVADTQYF.

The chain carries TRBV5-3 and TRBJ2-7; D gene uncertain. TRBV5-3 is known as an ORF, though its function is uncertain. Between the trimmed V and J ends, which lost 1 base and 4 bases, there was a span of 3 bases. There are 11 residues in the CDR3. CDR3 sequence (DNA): TGTGCCAGAAGCTTGACTTACGAGCAGTACTTC. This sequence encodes CARSLTYEQYF.

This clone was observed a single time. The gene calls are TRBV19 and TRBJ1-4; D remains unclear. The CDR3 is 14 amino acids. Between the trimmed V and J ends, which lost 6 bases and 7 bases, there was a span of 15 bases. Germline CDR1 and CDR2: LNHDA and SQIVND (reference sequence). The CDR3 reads CASSETGTIEKLFF. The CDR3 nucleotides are TGTGCCAGTAGCGAGACGGGAACGATTGAAAAACTGTTTTTT.

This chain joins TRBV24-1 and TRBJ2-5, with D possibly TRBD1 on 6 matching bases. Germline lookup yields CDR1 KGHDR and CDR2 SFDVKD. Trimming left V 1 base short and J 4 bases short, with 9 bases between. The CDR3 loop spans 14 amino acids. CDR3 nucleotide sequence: TGTGCCACCAGTGATTTAGGGGGAGTAGAGACCCAGTACTTC. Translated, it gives CATSDLGGVETQYF.

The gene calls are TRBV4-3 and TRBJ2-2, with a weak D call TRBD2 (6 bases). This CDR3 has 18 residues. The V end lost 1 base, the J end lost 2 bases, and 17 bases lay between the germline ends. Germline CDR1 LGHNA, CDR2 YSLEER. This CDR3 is CASSQASPGLLNTGELFF. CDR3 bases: TGCGCCAGCAGCCAAGCATCCCCGGGACTCCTCAACACCGGGGAGCTGTTTTTT.

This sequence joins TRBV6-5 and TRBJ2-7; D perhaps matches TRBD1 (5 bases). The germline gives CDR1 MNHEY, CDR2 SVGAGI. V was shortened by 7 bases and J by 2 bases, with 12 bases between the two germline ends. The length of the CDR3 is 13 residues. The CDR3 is CASIQQVPYEQYF. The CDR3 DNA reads TGTGCCAGCATCCAACAGGTTCCCTACGAGCAGTACTTC.

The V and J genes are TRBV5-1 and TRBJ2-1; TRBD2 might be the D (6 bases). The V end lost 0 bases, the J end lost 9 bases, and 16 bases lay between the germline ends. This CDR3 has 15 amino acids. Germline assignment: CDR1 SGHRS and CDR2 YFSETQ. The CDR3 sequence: CASSLARREISEQFF. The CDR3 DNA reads TGCGCCAGCAGCTTGGCCCGGAGGGAGATAAGTGAGCAGTTCTTC.

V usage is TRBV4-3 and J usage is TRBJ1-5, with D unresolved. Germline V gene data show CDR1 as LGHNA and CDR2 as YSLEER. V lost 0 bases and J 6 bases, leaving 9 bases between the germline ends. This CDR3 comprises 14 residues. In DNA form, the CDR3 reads TGCGCCAGCAGCCAAGATCTCGTCAGTCAGCCCCAGCATTTT. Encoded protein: CASSQDLVSQPQHF.

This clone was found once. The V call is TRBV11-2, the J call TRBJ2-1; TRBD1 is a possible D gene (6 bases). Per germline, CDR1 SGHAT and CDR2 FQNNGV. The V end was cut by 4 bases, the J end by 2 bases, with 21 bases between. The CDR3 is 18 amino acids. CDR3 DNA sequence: TGTGCCAGCAGCTCAGTATTGAGGGGAAAGGGGGCCTACAATGAGCAGTTCTTC. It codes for CASSSVLRGKGAYNEQFF.

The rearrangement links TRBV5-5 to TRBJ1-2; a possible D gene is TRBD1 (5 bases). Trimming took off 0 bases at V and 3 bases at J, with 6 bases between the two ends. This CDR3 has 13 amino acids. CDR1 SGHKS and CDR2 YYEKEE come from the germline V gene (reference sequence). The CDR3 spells CASSLARDYGYTF. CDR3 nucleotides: TGTGCCAGCAGCTTGGCCAGGGACTATGGCTACACCTTC.

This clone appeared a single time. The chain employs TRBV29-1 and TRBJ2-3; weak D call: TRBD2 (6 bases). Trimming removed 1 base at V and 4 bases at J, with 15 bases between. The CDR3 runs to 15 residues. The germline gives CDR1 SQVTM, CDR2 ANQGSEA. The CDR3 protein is CSVEGGRRGADTQYF. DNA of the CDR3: TGCAGCGTTGAAGGGGGGAGGCGGGGAGCAGATACGCAGTATTTT.

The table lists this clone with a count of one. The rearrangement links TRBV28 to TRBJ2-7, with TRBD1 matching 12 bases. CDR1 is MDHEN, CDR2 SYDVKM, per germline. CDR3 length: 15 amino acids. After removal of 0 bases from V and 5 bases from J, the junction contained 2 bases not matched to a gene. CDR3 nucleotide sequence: TGTGCCAGCAGTTTATGGGGACAGGGGGCGAACGAGCAGTACGTC. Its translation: CASSLWGQGANEQYV.

The CDR3 coding sequence is TGTGCCATCGGGGGGGACAGGGGGAACACCGGGGAGCTGTTTTTT. It specifies CAIGGDRGNTGELFF. J is TRBJ2-2 and V is TRBV10-3, with 10 bases identical to TRBD1. V lost 8 bases and J lost 1; bases outside the gene matches: 4. The germline V gene has CDR1 ENHRY and CDR2 SYGVKD. This CDR3 has 15 amino acids.

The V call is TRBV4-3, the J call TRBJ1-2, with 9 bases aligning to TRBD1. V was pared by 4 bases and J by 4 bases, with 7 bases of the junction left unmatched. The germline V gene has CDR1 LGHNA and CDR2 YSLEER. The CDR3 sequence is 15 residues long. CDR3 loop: CASSPRDRVIYGYTF. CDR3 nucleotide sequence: TGCGCCAGCAGCCCCCGGGACAGGGTCATCTATGGCTACACCTTC.

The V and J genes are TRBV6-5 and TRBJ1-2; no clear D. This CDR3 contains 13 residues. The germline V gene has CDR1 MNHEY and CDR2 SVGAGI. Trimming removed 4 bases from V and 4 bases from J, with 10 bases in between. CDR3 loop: CASSSSLSYGYTF. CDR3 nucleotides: TGTGCCAGCAGTTCCAGTTTATCCTATGGCTACACCTTC.

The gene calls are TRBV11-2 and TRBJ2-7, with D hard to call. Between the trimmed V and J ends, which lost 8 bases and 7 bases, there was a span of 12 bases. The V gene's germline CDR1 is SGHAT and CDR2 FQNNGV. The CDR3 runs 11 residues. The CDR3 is CASLKSREQYF. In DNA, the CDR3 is TGTGCCAGCCTCAAAAGCCGGGAGCAGTACTTC.

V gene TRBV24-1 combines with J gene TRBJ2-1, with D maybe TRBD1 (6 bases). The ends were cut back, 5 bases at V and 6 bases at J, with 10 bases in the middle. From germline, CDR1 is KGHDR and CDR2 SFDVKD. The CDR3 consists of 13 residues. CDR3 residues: CATSGLGGNEQFF. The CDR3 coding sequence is TGTGCCACCAGTGGGTTAGGGGGCAATGAGCAGTTCTTC.

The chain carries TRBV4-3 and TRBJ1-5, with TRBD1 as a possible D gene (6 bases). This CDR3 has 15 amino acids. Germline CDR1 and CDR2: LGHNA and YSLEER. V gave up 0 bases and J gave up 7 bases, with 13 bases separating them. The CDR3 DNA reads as TGCGCCAGCAGCCAAGACCACAGGGCCCGACAGCCCCAGCATTTT. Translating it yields CASSQDHRARQPQHF.

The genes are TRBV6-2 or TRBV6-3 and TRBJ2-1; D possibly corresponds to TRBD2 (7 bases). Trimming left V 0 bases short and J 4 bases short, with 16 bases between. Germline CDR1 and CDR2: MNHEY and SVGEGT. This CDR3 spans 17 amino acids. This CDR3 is CASSYSVGGGGYNEQFF. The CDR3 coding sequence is TGTGCCAGCAGTTACTCCGTTGGAGGGGGGGGATACAATGAGCAGTTCTTC.

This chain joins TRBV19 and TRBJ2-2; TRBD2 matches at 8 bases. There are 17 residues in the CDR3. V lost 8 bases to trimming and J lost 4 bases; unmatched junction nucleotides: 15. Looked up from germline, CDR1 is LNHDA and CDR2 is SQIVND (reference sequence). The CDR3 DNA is TGTGCCAGTGAGGGGGAATCGGGACTAGGCATCACCGGGGAGCTGTTTTTT. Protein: CASEGESGLGITGELFF. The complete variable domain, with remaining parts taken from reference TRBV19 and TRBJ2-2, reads DGGITQSPKYLFRKEGQNVTLSCEQNLNHDAMYWYRQDPGQGLRLIYYSQIVNDFQKGDIAEGYSVSREKKESFPLTVTSAQKNPTAFYLCASEGESGLGITGELFFGEGSRLTVL.

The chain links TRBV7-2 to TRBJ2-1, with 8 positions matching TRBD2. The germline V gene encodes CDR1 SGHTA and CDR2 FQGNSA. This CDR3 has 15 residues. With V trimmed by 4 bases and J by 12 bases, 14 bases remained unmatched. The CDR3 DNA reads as TGTGCCAGCAGCTCCCGGTTCGGGGGGGCAGTGGTGCAGTTCTTC. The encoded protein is CASSSRFGGAVVQFF.

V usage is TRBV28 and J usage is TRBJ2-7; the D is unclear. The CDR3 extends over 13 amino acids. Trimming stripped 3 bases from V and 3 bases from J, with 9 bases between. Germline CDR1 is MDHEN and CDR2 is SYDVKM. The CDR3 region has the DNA TGTGCCAGCAGTTTTACACACGACTACGAGCAGTACGTC. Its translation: CASSFTHDYEQYV.

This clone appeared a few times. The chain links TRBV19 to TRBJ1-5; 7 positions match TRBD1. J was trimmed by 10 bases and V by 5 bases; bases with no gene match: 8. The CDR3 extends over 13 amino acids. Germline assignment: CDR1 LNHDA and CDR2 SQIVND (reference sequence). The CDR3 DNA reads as TGTGCCAGTAGTGGGACAGACCAGAATCCCCAGCATTTT. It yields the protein CASSGTDQNPQHF.